This TCR beta chain was sequenced in a study of CD39 and CD103 CD8 tumor-infiltrating T cells. At the level of the study: Shown patients: HPV-positive HNSCC, HPV-negative HNSCC, ovarian cancer, melanoma.

Germline V CDR1 and CDR2: LGHNA, YSLEER. The V end was cut by 0 bases, the J end by 3 bases, with 9 bases between. CDR3 size: 15 residues. Study-wide results and caveats: DP CD8 TILs seemed more oligoclonal than DN, SP and blood memory CD8.

Produced via immunoSEQ multiplex PCR; TCRdb's table is partial and in-frame only. Among roughly 7,400 clones, about three fifths were seen once, and the ten largest hold about 50%. CCR7 was ignored; memory CD8 cells were sorted as CD8+CD4-CD45RA-. This clone occurred once. The target antigen is unknown. The sequence was collected from a human donor with head and neck squamous cell carcinoma. The sequencing sample was made of CD8+ T cells sorted from blood. Subset specified: total memory CD8 T cells (CD45RA-CCR7+/-) from blood or uninvolved lymph node. The J gene is TRBJ2-1, the V gene TRBV4-3; maybe TRBD1 (6 bases). CDR3 region: CASSQEWTDYNEQFF. Here the CDR3 DNA reads TGCGCCAGCAGCCAAGAATGGACAGACTACAATGAGCAGTTCTTC.